This is a list of T cell receptor beta chains from one sample in a study of T cell responses to AZD1222 COVID-19 vaccine. Libraries were prepared by immunoSEQ multiplex PCR; TCRdb keeps only in-frame clonotypes and omits some of them. The table lists about 130,000 clones, 91% of them singletons. The sequencing here drew on peripheral blood, taken on day 0 of AZD1222 vaccination. The receptor set was obtained from an adult in good health. Both conserved end residues are part of each CDR3. Fields, in order: CDR3 protein, CDR3 DNA, J gene, V gene, D gene, clone size. The D gene is left open where the match is weak. Not all rows give a size; the values are once, few, many and, for expanded clones, a class.

cdr3_aa: CASSDGTVPGPQHF
cdr3_nt: TGTGCCAGCAGTGACGGGACAGTACCAGGGCCCCAGCATTTT
j_call: TRBJ1-5
v_call: TRBV6-4
d_call: TRBD1
clone_size: NA

cdr3_aa: CASSLMGSNTGELFF
cdr3_nt: TGTGCCAGCAGCTTGATGGGGAGCAACACCGGGGAGCTGTTTTTT
j_call: TRBJ2-2
v_call: TRBV5-4
d_call: NA
clone_size: few

cdr3_aa: CAWGSGSSYNEQFF
cdr3_nt: TGTGCCTGGGGTAGCGGGAGCTCCTACAATGAGCAGTTCTTC
j_call: TRBJ2-1
v_call: TRBV30
d_call: TRBD2
clone_size: once

cdr3_aa: CASSPTGTGNGEQYF
cdr3_nt: TGCGCCAGCAGCCCGACCGGGACAGGGAATGGCGAGCAGTACTTC
j_call: TRBJ2-7
v_call: TRBV5-1
d_call: TRBD1
clone_size: NA

cdr3_aa: CSAGGNSEETQYF
cdr3_nt: TGCAGTGCTGGTGGCAACAGCGAAGAGACCCAGTACTTC
j_call: TRBJ2-5
v_call: TRBV20-1
d_call: NA
clone_size: NA

cdr3_aa: CASADRASYNEQFF
cdr3_nt: TGTGCCAGTGCAGACAGGGCAAGTTACAATGAGCAGTTCTTC
j_call: TRBJ2-1
v_call: TRBV14
d_call: TRBD1
clone_size: once

cdr3_aa: CASREIGRSLNTEAFF
cdr3_nt: TGCGCCAGCAGGGAAATTGGACGGTCACTGAACACTGAAGCTTTCTTT
j_call: TRBJ1-1
v_call: TRBV10-2
d_call: NA
clone_size: NA

cdr3_aa: CASSESGSTYGYTF
cdr3_nt: TGTGCCAGCAGTGAAAGCGGATCGACCTATGGCTACACCTTC
j_call: TRBJ1-2
v_call: TRBV6-1
d_call: NA
clone_size: NA

cdr3_aa: CASSPRLEETQYF
cdr3_nt: TGTGCCAGCTCACCACGACTAGAAGAGACCCAGTACTTC
j_call: TRBJ2-5
v_call: TRBV18
d_call: NA
clone_size: NA

cdr3_aa: CASSQGSGSSYEQYF
cdr3_nt: TGCGCCAGCAGCCAAGGCAGCGGGAGCTCCTACGAGCAGTACTTC
j_call: TRBJ2-7
v_call: TRBV4-1
d_call: TRBD2
clone_size: NA

cdr3_aa: CASSGVGFKAFF
cdr3_nt: TGTGCCAGCAGTGGTGTAGGTTTTAAAGCTTTCTTT
j_call: TRBJ1-1
v_call: TRBV2
d_call: NA
clone_size: NA

cdr3_aa: CASSLAGADYGYTF
cdr3_nt: TGCGCCAGCAGCTTGGCGGGGGCGGACTATGGCTACACCTTC
j_call: TRBJ1-2
v_call: TRBV5-1
d_call: NA
clone_size: NA

cdr3_aa: CASSARDRPYEQYF
cdr3_nt: TGTGCCAGCAGCGCCCGGGACAGACCCTACGAGCAGTACTTC
j_call: TRBJ2-7
v_call: TRBV9
d_call: TRBD1
clone_size: NA